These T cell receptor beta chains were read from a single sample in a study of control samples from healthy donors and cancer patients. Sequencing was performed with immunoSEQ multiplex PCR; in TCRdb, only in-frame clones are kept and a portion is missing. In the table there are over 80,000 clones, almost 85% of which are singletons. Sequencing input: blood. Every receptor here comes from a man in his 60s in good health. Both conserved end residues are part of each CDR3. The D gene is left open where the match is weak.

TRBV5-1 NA CASSLGGTDTQYF
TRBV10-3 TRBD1 CAISETGEGGLYNSPLHF
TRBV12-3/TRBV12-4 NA CASSWTNEQFF
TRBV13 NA CASSLGGQPGADTQYF
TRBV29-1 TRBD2 CSARPGTSGSNTGELFF
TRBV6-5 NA CASSYTEDSLTQYF
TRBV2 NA CASTVDGRNTEAFF
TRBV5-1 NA CASRPTDVSYEQYF
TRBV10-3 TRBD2 CAAGTSGLSSYEQYF
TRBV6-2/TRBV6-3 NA CASSYRESQPQHF
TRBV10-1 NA CASSAQGPGANVLTF
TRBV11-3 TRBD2 CASSLETSGGEETQYF
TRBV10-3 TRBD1 CAIGGDSYYGYTF
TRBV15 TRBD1 CATSTRTGREMGRQPQHF
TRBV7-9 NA CASSLGGPGQETQYF
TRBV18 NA CASSPPKTNTGELFF
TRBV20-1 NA CSASRPQSNQPQHF
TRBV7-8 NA CASSLGREPGYTF
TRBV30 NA CAWSVRAPGAFF
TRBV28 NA CASRAPGTDTQYF
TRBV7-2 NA CASSPSHSGYEQYF
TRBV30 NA CAWSSTAPNQPQHF
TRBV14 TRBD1 CASSLFLSRDRGLVNTEAFF
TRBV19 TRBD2 CASSSQGGRAYEQFF
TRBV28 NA CASSLFQMGEAFF
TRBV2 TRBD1 CASTLGQGNMGEQYF
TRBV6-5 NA CASSPGGNTEAFF
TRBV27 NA CASSFGQGYEKLFF
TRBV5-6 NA CASSFAGLDGETQYF
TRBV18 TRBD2 CASSSTSGSDEQYF
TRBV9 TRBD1 CASSVFLPGTGADTQYF
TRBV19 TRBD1 CASRRNRGDFEKLFF
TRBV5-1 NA CASSPGGIPTNEKLFF
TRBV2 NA CASRGAAIKQYF
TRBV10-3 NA CAISESKSSSGELFF